This T cell receptor (beta chain) is drawn from a study of blood T cell repertoires in COVID-19. Background on the study: The samples span acute and convalescent COVID-19 from the United States, Italy and Spain.

Only in-frame clones appear in the TCRdb table, and some are missing; sequencing was by immunoSEQ multiplex PCR. The sample has about 160,000 clones; around 80% are singletons. The V gene end was trimmed by 0 bases and the J gene end by 7 bases; junction bases not matched to a gene: 7. This CDR3 region has 16 residues. CDR1 SGHDT and CDR2 YYEEEE come from the germline V gene. This TCR was sampled from an elderly woman with acute or convalescent COVID-19. V gene TRBV5-6 combines with J gene TRBJ2-1; 10 positions agree with TRBD2. Sequenced sample: peripheral blood. CDR3 nucleotide sequence: TGTGCCAGCAGCTTGGCCATCGGACTAGCGGCTAATGAGCAGTTCTTC. Translated, it gives CASSLAIGLAANEQFF.